These 5 T cell receptor beta chains originate from one sample sequenced in a study of blood T cell repertoires in COVID-19. Repertoires were generated with immunoSEQ multiplex PCR, while TCRdb's copy carries only in-frame clones and drops some. The sample shows about 190,000 clones, under 85% of them seen only once. Sequencing was performed on peripheral blood. Every receptor here comes from a man at least 80 years old with COVID-19, enrolled during active disease.

This clone was counted once. The chain carries TRBV14 and TRBJ2-7, with a possible D match to TRBD1 (5 bases). Looked up from germline, CDR1 is SGHDN and CDR2 is FVKESK. This CDR3 spans 15 amino acids. Trimming cost V 4 bases and J 2 bases, with 15 bases left between them. The CDR3, as DNA: TGTGCCAGCAGCCCCTTGACACAGGCTCCCTACGAGCAGTACTTC. It specifies CASSPLTQAPYEQYF.

This clone was seen a few times. The junction does not match germline at one end; this may be a read error. This chain connects TRBV5-6 to TRBJ1-1; TRBD1 matches 7 bases. This CDR3 spans 11 amino acids. The germline V gene encodes CDR1 SGHDT and CDR2 YYEEEE. The CDR3 region is CASSLRGPHVF. The DNA for the CDR3 is TGTGCCAGCAGCTTAAGGGGGCCCCACGTGTTT.

The chain has TRBV9 and TRBJ2-4; weak D call: TRBD2 (6 bases). Trimming stripped 0 bases from V and 6 bases from J, with 13 bases between. Germline assignment: CDR1 SGDLS and CDR2 YYNGEE. The CDR3 runs to 15 residues. As DNA, the CDR3 is TGTGCCAGCAGCGTAGGGGGTAGCGGACTAAACATTCAGTACTTC. Translated: CASSVGGSGLNIQYF.

The chain is built from TRBV10-1 and TRBJ2-3, with D tentatively TRBD2 (5 bases). Germline values: CDR1 WNHNN, CDR2 SYGVQD (reference sequence). The CDR3 spans 13 residues. Trimming shortened V by 0 bases and J by 6 bases, and 7 bases separated the two germline ends. In DNA, the CDR3 is TGCGCCAGCAGTGAGTCGAGGGAGGATACGCAGTATTTT. Protein product: CASSESREDTQYF.

The gene calls are TRBV7-3 and TRBJ1-2; D is possibly TRBD1 (6 bases). V lost 1 base and J lost 4, with 10 bases in between. Germline assignment: CDR1 SGHTA and CDR2 FQGTGA. The CDR3 runs to 14 residues. This CDR3 reads CASSLSQGIYGYTF. The CDR3 DNA sequence: TGTGCCAGCAGCTTAAGTCAGGGGATCTATGGCTACACCTTC.